This T cell receptor (beta chain) is from a study of blood T cell repertoires in COVID-19. Study details: From T cells, B-cell-depleted T cells, or PBMCs came the material, which was cDNA or gDNA.

This CDR3 region has 12 residues. Trimming cost V 4 bases and J 4 bases, with 7 bases left between them. Germline V lookup: CDR1 GTSNPN, CDR2 SVGIG (reference sequence). Study processing details: Amplifying reference gene primers gave estimates of nucleated cell counts. Measured with immunoSEQ multiplex PCR; TCRdb has only the in-frame clones, and not every one. V and J calls and clone size are copied from that table; D and trimming were computed from the DNA. The sample carries approximately 350,000 clones, around 91% recorded once. The sequence came from a woman aged 18 to 35 who had recovered from COVID-19. Sequencing was performed on peripheral blood. The V and J genes are TRBV30 and TRBJ1-4; TRBD1 might be the D (6 bases). CDR3: CAWNRDNEKLFF. The CDR3, as DNA: TGTGCCTGGAACAGGGATAATGAAAAACTGTTTTTT.